This TCR beta chain was identified during a study of Ad26.COV2.S vaccination and SARS-CoV-2 variants. Study results and caveats: Substantial breadth in spike-specific CD8+ and CD4+ T cell responses was reportedly seen after vaccination. Placebo and vaccine recipients had non-spike TCR breadth that was similar.

With regard to this clone: The antigen remains unidentified.

Treatment in this sample: roughly 18 received Ad26.COV2.S at low or high dose, single or two shots; about five received placebo; per-sample allocation not given. The study sampled participants on day 63 after the first vaccine or placebo injection. The assay was immunoSEQ multiplex PCR, and TCRdb's table has in-frame clones only and misses some. The sample shows approximately 350,000 clones, around 87% of them seen only once. CDR3 size: 14 residues. Germline assignment: CDR1 SGHRS and CDR2 YFSETQ. The V and J ends lost 0 bases and 6 bases respectively, with 9 bases between them. The J gene is TRBJ1-4, the V gene TRBV5-1; D not resolved. The TCR comes from a person aged 18-60 years who received the Ad26.COV2.S COVID-19 vaccine or a placebo. The source was peripheral blood, collected in a trial of Ad26.COV2.S vaccine versus placebo. The CDR3 spells CASSLARADEKLFF. The CDR3 bases are TGCGCCAGCAGCTTGGCCCGGGCAGATGAAAAACTGTTTTTT.